This is a list of T cell receptor beta chains from one sample in a study of blood T cell repertoires in COVID-19. Using immunoSEQ multiplex PCR, the repertoire was profiled, and TCRdb retains in-frame clones only, with some absent. The table lists roughly 340,000 clones, around 87% of them singletons. What was sequenced was PBMCs or T cells enriched from blood (not recorded which). These receptors were obtained from a man aged 40-49 years in a cohort exposed to, infected with or recovered from COVID-19 (not recorded which). Each CDR3 is given without its conserved first and last residue. Each record gives: V gene, CDR3 protein.

TRBV6-5,ASSYRGLDDGYT
TRBV5-6,ASSLGITSTDTQY
TRBV5-1,ASSYLSGTSNYNEQF
TRBV3-1/TRBV3-2,ASSQHDELYT
TRBV28,ASSGDSPYEQY
TRBV3-1/TRBV3-2,ASSQTGTDYEQY
TRBV20-1,SASEQGAGNQPQH
TRBV5-1,ASSFGETEAF
TRBV30,AWSVLGLTGTDTQY
TRBV6-1,ASSEDDWTGRQGGGELF
TRBV19,ASSPTGVGYT
TRBV6-1,ASSDRQSSNQPQH
TRBV7-6,ASSLSRRGKETQY
TRBV7-8,ASSGLADTGELF
TRBV5-1,ASSLEQGYANVLT
TRBV23-1,ASSQKDRCRETQY
TRBV5-8,ASSLVHYQQGDTQY
TRBV5-1,ASSEGQYSNQPQH
TRBV4-2,ASSQKAGGPSEQY
TRBV18,ASSPLEASSGNTIY
TRBV14,ASSPQGTGELF
TRBV6-6,ASNRGSYEQY
TRBV11-1,ASSPKGVSGANVLT
TRBV7-9,ASSLVGGTNEKLF
TRBV9,ASSSYDGAWAGYT